These 12 T cell receptor beta chains share one sample of origin, sequenced in a study of blood T cell repertoires in COVID-19. Using immunoSEQ multiplex PCR, the repertoire was profiled, and TCRdb retains in-frame clones only, with some absent. This table has 65,000 to 75,000 clones, approximately 82% appearing once. The sequenced sample was peripheral blood. Source of these receptors: an elderly woman with acute or convalescent COVID-19.

The J gene is TRBJ2-7, the V gene TRBV10-1; D may be TRBD2 (5 bases). Germline CDR1 and CDR2: WNHNN and SYGVQD (reference sequence). There are 11 residues in the CDR3. Trimming took off 3 bases at V and 12 bases at J, with 12 bases between the two ends. CDR3 bases: TGCGCCAGCAGTGAAAGCGGTGCATTGTACTTC. Protein product: CASSESGALYF.

This clone was recorded only once. The rearrangement links TRBV18 to TRBJ2-7, with 7 bases lining up with TRBD1. Germline loops: CDR1 KGHSH, CDR2 LQKENI. With 0 bases clipped from V and 6 bases from J, the junction kept 8 bases outside the gene matches. This CDR3 has 15 amino acids. The CDR3 reads CASSPPGTARSEQYF. The CDR3 nucleotides are TGTGCCAGCTCACCACCGGGGACAGCCAGATCCGAGCAGTACTTC.

This clone was seen only a few times. V is TRBV3-1 (or the pseudogene TRBV3-2) and J is TRBJ2-3; 9 positions match TRBD2. Germline V gene sequence: CDR1 LGHDT, CDR2 YNNKEL (reference sequence). The V segment lost 1 base and the J segment 2 bases; nucleotides outside the gene matches: 10. The CDR3 is 18 residues long. CDR3 nucleotides: TGTGCCAGCAGCCAAGGAGGTGGGTCTAGCGGGGACACAGATACGCAGTATTTT. Translation: CASSQGGGSSGDTDTQYF.

The chain has TRBV30 and TRBJ1-1, with a possible D match to TRBD1 (5 bases). CDR3 size: 13 residues. The germline V and J ends were trimmed by 1 base and 6 bases, with 12 bases remaining between them. Germline assignment: CDR1 GTSNPN and CDR2 SVGIG (reference sequence). The DNA for the CDR3 is TGTGCCTGGAGTGACGGGGGTTTTGCTGAAGCTTTCTTT. Its translation is CAWSDGGFAEAFF. Drawing the rest from reference TRBV30 and TRBJ1-1, the complete variable domain is SQTIHQWPATLVQPVGSPLSLECTVEGTSNPNLYWYRQAAGRGLQLLFYSVGIGQISSEVPQNLSASRPQDRQFILSSKKLLLSDSGFYLCAWSDGGFAEAFFGQGTRLTVV.

The chain couples TRBV4-1 to TRBJ1-2; tentative D call: TRBD1 (6 bases). The CDR3 covers 15 residues. Germline CDR1 reads MGHRA; CDR2 reads YSYEKL. Between the trimmed V and J ends, which lost 5 bases and 9 bases, there was a span of 22 bases. This CDR3 is CASSNLQNGGRRYTF. The CDR3 DNA reads TGCGCCAGCAGCAATCTCCAGAACGGGGGGCGACGCTACACCTTC.

There are a few counts of this clone. The chain couples TRBV10-2 to TRBJ1-1; TRBD1 aligns across 8 bases. The CDR3 covers 14 residues. Germline CDR1 reads WSHSY; CDR2 reads SAAADI. Trimming at V came to 6 bases and at J to 2 bases, leaving 5 bases not matched to a gene. Here the CDR3 reads CASRGQGANTEAFF. In nucleotides, the CDR3 is TGCGCCAGCAGAGGACAGGGCGCCAACACTGAAGCTTTCTTT.

V usage is TRBV6-5 and J usage is TRBJ1-6, with D unresolved. The CDR3 contains 16 residues. Trimming shortened V by 2 bases and J by 0 bases, and 8 bases separated the two germline ends. Germline-derived CDR1 and CDR2 are MNHEY and SVGAGI. CDR3 region: CASSYRGSSYNSPLHF. The CDR3 DNA sequence: TGTGCCAGCAGTTACAGAGGGAGCTCCTATAATTCACCCCTCCACTTT.

DNA for the CDR3: TGTGCCAGCAGCTTTGGCACAGGGAACACTGAAGCTTTCTTT. Protein: CASSFGTGNTEAFF. This rearrangement joins TRBV5-5 to TRBJ1-1, with D possibly matching TRBD1 (5 bases). Trimming stripped 2 bases from V and 1 base from J, with 9 bases between. CDR1 and CDR2 (germline): SGHKS, YYEKEE (reference sequence). The CDR3 is 14 amino acids.

The chain links TRBV10-1 to TRBJ2-2; 7 bases are shared with TRBD1. The length of the CDR3 is 12 residues. Germline CDR1 WNHNN, CDR2 SYGVQD (reference sequence). Trimming took 8 bases from V and 5 from J; bases not matched to a gene: 2. The CDR3 DNA is TGCGCCAGCTCCAGGGGGACCGGGGAGCTGTTTTTT. It translates to CASSRGTGELFF.

The gene calls are TRBV6-1 and TRBJ2-1; 8 bases are shared with TRBD1. J lost 6 bases, V lost 3 bases, and 4 bases had no gene match. The CDR3 consists of 14 residues. Germline assignment: CDR1 MNHNS and CDR2 SASEGT. CDR3 nucleotides: TGTGCCAGCAGTGACAGGGGGCTTTTCAATGAGCAGTTCTTC. It encodes CASSDRGLFNEQFF.

The V and J genes are TRBV13 and TRBJ2-7; the D gene is possibly TRBD1 (6 bases). V was pared by 5 bases and J by 1 base, with 15 bases between. Germline CDR1 and CDR2: PRHDT and FYEKMQ (reference sequence). The CDR3 consists of 15 residues. CDR3 sequence: CASSEAGALSYEQYF. CDR3 in DNA: TGTGCCAGCAGCGAAGCAGGGGCCCTGTCCTACGAGCAGTACTTC.

The J gene is TRBJ2-7, the V gene TRBV2, with D perhaps TRBD1 (6 bases). This CDR3 is 13 amino acids long. Per the germline V gene, CDR1 is SNHLY and CDR2 is FYNNEI. V lost 3 bases to trimming and J lost 4 bases, with 10 bases between them. The CDR3 bases are TGTGCCAGCAGTGACGGACAGACTTACGAGCAGTACTTC. This sequence encodes CASSDGQTYEQYF.